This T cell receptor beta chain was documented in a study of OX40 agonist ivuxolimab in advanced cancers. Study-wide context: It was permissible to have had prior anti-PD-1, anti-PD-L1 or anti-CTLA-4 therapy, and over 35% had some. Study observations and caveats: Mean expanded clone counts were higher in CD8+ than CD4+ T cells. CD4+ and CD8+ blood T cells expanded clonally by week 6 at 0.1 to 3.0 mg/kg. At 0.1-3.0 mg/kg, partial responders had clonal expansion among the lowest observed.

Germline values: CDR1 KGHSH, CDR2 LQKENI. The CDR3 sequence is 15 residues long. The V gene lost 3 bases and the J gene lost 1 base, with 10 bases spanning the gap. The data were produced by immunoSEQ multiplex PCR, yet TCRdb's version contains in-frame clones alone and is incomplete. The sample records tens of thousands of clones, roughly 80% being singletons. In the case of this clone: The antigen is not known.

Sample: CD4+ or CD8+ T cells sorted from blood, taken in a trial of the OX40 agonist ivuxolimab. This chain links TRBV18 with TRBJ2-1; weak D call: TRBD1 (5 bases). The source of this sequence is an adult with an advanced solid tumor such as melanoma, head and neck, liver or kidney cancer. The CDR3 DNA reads TGTGCCAGCTCACCGGCAGGGCCGTCCTACAATGAGCAGTTCTTC. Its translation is CASSPAGPSYNEQFF.